The clone carrying this T cell receptor beta chain has only a few counts. The sample originates from a study of cytomegalovirus exposure and HLA in healthy donors. The PCR was carried out with 60 Vbeta primers and 13 Jbeta primers. The protocol was immunoSEQ multiplex PCR, while the TCRdb copy is restricted to in-frame clones and leaves out a portion. The table shows about 130,000 clones, with nearly 80% occurring only once. This CDR3 is 16 amino acids long. V lost 1 base and J lost 4, with 17 bases in between. CDR1 is LGHNA, CDR2 YSLEER, per germline. This TCR was sampled from a male donor in good health and CMV-seronegative. The rearrangement joins TRBV4-3 to TRBJ2-7; a possible D gene is TRBD1 (5 bases). Input material: PBMCs. The DNA for the CDR3 is TGCGCCAGCAGCCAAGCTCACCGGCAGGGTATGTACGAGCAGTACTTC. Protein sequence: CASSQAHRQGMYEQYF.